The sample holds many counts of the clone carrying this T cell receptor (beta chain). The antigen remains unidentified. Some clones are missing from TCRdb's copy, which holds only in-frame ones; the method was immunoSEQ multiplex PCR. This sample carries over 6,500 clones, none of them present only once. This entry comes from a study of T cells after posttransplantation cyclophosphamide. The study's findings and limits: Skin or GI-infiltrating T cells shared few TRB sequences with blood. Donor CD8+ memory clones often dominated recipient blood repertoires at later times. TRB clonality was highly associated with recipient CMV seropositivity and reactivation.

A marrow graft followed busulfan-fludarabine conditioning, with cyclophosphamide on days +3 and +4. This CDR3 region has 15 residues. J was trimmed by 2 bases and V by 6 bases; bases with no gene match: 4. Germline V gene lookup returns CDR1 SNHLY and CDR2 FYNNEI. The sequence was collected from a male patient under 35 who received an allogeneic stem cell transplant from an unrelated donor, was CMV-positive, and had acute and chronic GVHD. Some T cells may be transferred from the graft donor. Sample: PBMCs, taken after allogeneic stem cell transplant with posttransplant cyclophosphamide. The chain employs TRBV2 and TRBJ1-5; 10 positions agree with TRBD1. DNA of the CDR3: TGTGCCAGCAGGACCGGGACAGGGGGCAATCAGCCCCAGCATTTT. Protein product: CASRTGTGGNQPQHF.